This T cell receptor beta chain was sequenced for a study of T cell changes during pregnancy in multiple sclerosis. Assay used: immunoSEQ multiplex PCR; TCRdb lists only in-frame clones, some missing. The sample shows more than 65,000 clones, approximately 90% of them seen only once. The CDR3 spans 14 residues. CDR1 is SGHKS and CDR2 is YYEKEE in the germline V gene (reference sequence). After removal of 2 bases from V and 4 bases from J, the junction contained 3 bases not matched to a gene. The chain carries TRBV5-5 and TRBJ1-2, with 9 bases identical to TRBD1. The sequencing used peripheral blood, collected in the first trimester of pregnancy. The sequence was collected from a female donor with multiple sclerosis, enrolled in a pregnancy study. The CDR3 nucleotides are TGTGCCAGCAGCTTCCGGGACAGGGCCTATGGCTACACCTTC. Its protein product is CASSFRDRAYGYTF.